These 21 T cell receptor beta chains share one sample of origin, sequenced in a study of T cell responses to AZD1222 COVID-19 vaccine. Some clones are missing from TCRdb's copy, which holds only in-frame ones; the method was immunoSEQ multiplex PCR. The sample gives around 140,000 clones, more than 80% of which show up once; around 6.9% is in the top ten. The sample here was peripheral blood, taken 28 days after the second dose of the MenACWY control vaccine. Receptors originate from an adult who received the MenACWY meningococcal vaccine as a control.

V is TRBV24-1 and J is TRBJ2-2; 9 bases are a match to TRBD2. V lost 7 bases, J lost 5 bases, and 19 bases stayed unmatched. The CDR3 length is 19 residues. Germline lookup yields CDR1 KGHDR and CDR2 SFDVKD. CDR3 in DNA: TGTGCCACCAGCCACCGCGGGGGGGGCTCCCGCTTTGGGACCGGGGAGCTGTTTTTT. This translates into CATSHRGGGSRFGTGELFF.

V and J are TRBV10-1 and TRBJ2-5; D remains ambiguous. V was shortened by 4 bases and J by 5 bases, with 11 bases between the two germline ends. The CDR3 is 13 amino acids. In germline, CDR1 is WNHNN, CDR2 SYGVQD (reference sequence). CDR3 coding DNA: TGCGCCAGCAGTGGAACATTGGGGGAGACCCAGTACTTC. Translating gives CASSGTLGETQYF.

The CDR3 DNA is TGTGCCAGCAGCCCTACCGACAGGGCGGGAGAGACCCAGTACTTC. This encodes CASSPTDRAGETQYF. This rearrangement joins TRBV6-2 or TRBV6-3 to TRBJ2-5; 7 positions agree with TRBD1. Trimming removed 6 bases from V and 4 bases from J; junction bases left unmatched: 11. Germline V lookup: CDR1 MNHEY, CDR2 SVGEGT. This CDR3 contains 15 residues.

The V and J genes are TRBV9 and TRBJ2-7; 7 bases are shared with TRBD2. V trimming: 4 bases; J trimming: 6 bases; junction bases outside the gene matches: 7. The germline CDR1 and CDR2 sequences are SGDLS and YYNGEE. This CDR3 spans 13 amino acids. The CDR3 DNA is TGTGCCAGCAGCCCCGGGGGGAGGTTCGAGCAGTACTTC. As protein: CASSPGGRFEQYF.

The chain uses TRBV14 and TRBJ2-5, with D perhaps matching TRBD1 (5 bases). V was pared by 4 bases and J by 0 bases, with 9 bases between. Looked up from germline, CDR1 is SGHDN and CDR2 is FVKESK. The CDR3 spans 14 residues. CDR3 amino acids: CASSPTAYQETQYF. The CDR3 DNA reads TGTGCCAGCAGCCCGACAGCGTACCAAGAGACCCAGTACTTC.

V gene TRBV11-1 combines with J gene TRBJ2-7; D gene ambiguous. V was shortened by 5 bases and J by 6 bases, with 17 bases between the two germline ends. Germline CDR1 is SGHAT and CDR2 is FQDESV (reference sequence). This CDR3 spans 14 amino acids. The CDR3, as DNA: TGTGCCAGCAGCCCCCCGGGTGGGGATGCCGAGCAGTACTTC. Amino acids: CASSPPGGDAEQYF.

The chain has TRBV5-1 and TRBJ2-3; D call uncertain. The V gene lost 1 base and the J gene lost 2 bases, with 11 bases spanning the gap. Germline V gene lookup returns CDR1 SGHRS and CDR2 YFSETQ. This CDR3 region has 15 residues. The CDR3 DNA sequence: TGCGCCAGCAGCTTGTCGCTTTCCGACACAGATACGCAGTATTTT. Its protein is CASSLSLSDTDTQYF.

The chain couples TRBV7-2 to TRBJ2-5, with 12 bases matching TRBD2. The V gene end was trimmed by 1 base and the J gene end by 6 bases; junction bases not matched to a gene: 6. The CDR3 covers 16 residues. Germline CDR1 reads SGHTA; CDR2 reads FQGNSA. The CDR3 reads CASSLGLAGGPKTQYF. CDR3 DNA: TGTGCCAGCAGCTTAGGTCTAGCGGGGGGGCCGAAGACCCAGTACTTC.

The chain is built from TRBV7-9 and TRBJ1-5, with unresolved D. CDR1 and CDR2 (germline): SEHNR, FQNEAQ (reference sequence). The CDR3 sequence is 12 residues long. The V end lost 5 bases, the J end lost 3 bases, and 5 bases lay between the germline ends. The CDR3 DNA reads TGTGCCAGCAGCCCCAACAATCAGCCCCAGCATTTT. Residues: CASSPNNQPQHF. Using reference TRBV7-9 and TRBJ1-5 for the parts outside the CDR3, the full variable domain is DTGVSQNPRHKITKRGQNVTFRCDPISEHNRLYWYRQTLGQGPEFLTYFQNEAQLEKSRLLSDRFSAERPKGSFSTLEIQRTEQGDSAMYLCASSPNNQPQHFGDGTRLSIL.

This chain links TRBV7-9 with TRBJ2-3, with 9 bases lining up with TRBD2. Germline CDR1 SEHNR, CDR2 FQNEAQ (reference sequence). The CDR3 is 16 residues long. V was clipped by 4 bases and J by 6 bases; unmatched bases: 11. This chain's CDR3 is CASSYLGLAGTDTQYF. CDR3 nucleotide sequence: TGTGCCAGCAGCTACCTGGGGCTAGCGGGGACGGATACGCAGTATTTT.

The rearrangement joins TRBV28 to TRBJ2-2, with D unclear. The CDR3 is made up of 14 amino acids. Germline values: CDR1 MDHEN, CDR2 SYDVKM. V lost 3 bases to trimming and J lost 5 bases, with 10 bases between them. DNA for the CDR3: TGTGCCAGCAGTTTTTTTGTGGTAACCGGGGAGCTGTTTTTT. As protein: CASSFFVVTGELFF.

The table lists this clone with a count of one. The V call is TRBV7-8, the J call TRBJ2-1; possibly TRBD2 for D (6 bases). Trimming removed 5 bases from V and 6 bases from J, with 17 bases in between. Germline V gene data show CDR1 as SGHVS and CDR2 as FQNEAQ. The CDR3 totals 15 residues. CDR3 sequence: CASSRGTLGGNEQFF. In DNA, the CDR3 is TGTGCCAGCAGCCGAGGGACTTTGGGGGGCAATGAGCAGTTCTTC.

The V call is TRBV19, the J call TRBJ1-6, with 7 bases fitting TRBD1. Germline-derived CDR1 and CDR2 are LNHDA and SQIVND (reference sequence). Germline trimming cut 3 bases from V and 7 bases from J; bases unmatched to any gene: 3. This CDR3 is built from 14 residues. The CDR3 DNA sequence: TGTGCCAGTAGTATGCTGGACAGGAATTCACCCCTCCACTTT. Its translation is CASSMLDRNSPLHF.

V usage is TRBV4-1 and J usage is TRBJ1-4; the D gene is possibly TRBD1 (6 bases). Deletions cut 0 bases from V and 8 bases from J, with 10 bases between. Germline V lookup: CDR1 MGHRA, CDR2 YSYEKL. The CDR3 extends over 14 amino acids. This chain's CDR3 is CASSQDQGREKLFF. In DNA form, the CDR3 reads TGCGCCAGCAGCCAAGATCAGGGGAGGGAAAAACTGTTTTTT.

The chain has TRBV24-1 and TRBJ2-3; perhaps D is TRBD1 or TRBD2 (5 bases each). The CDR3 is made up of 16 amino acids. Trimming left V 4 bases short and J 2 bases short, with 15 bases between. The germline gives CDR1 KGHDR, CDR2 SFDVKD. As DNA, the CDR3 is TGTGCCACCAGTGAAACCGGGACCGGGACCACAGATACGCAGTATTTT. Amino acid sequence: CATSETGTGTTDTQYF.

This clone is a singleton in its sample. CDR3: CASRLGAGRAAPYEQYF. DNA for the CDR3: TGTGCCAGCAGACTCGGGGCGGGGCGGGCCGCCCCCTACGAGCAGTACTTC. The rearrangement links TRBV2 to TRBJ2-7; D is perhaps TRBD2 (6 bases). Germline values: CDR1 SNHLY, CDR2 FYNNEI. The CDR3 runs 17 residues. V was clipped by 6 bases and J by 2 bases, with 23 bases between them.

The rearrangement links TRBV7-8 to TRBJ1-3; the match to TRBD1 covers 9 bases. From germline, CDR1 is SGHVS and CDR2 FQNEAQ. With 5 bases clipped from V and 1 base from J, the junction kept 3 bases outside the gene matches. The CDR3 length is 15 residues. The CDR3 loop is CASSGGTGSGNTIYF. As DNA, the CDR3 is TGTGCCAGCAGCGGGGGGACAGGGTCTGGAAACACCATATATTTT.

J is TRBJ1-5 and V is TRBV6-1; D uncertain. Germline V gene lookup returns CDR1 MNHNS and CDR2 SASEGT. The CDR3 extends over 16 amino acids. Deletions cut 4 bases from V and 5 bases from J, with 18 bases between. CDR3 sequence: CASSGSIGGRDQPQHF. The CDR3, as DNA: TGTGCCAGCAGTGGCTCCATCGGAGGGAGGGATCAGCCCCAGCATTTT.

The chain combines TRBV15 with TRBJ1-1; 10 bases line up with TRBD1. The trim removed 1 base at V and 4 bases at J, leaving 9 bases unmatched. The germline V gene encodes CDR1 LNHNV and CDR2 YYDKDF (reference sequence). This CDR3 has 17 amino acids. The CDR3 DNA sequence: TGTGCCACCAGCAGAGGTGGGATGACAGGGGGCGGCACTGAAGCTTTCTTT. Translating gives CATSRGGMTGGGTEAFF. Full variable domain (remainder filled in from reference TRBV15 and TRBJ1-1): DAMVIQNPRYQVTQFGKPVTLSCSQTLNHNVMYWYQQKSSQAPKLLFHYYDKDFNNEADTPDNFQSRRPNTSFCFLDIRSPGLGDTAMYLCATSRGGMTGGGTEAFFGQGTRLTVV.

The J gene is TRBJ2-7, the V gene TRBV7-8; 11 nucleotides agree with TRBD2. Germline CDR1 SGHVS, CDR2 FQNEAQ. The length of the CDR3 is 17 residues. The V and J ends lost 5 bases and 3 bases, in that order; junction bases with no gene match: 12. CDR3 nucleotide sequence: TGTGCCAGCAGCAAGGAGTTAGCGGGAGGGCCCCTCTACGAGCAGTACTTC. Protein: CASSKELAGGPLYEQYF.

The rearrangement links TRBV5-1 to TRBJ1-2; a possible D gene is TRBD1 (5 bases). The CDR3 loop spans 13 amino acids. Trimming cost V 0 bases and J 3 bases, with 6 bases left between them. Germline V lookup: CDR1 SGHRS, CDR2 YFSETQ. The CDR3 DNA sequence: TGCGCCAGCAGCTTGGGAGGGGACTATGGCTACACCTTC. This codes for CASSLGGDYGYTF.